The rows below give T cell receptor beta chains drawn from one sample of a study of blood T cell repertoires in COVID-19. Only in-frame clones appear in the TCRdb table, and some are missing; sequencing was by immunoSEQ multiplex PCR. Of fewer than 250,000 clones in the sample, 65% to 85% were seen once. The sequencing input was peripheral blood. These receptors were obtained from a man aged 45-60 years with active or convalescent COVID-19. The CDR3 runs from the conserved cysteine through the conserved F or W. The D gene is left open where the match is weak. Clone size is given for some rows only: seen once, a few or many times, or a class if the clone is expanded.

CASSLSGNTEAFF	TGTGCCAGCAGTCTGTCAGGGAACACTGAAGCTTTCTTT	NA	NA	TRBV12-3/TRBV12-4	TRBJ1-1
CATQYTGGTQYF	TGTGCCACCCAGTATACAGGGGGTACGCAGTATTTT	NA	TRBD1	TRBV19	TRBJ2-3
CASSPTSGSTDTQYF	TGTGCCAGCAGCCCGACTAGCGGGAGCACAGATACGCAGTATTTT	NA	TRBD2	TRBV6-5	TRBJ2-3
CASSAAQGMNTEAFF	TGTGCCAGCAGTGCTGCACAGGGGATGAACACTGAAGCTTTCTTT	NA	TRBD1	TRBV2	TRBJ1-1
CASSYIFSGRRETQYF	TGTGCCAGCAGTTACATCTTTAGCGGGAGACGAGAGACCCAGTACTTC	NA	TRBD2	TRBV6-5	TRBJ2-5
CASSPYGTGAHIQYF	TGTGCCAGCAGCCCCTACGGGACAGGGGCCCACATTCAGTACTTC	NA	TRBD1	TRBV5-4	TRBJ2-4
CASSLRTGAFKDTEAFF	TGTGCCAGCAGCTTAAGGACAGGGGCGTTTAAGGACACTGAAGCTTTCTTT	NA	TRBD1	TRBV5-6	TRBJ1-1
CASSLLTEYEQYF	TGTGCCAGCAGTTTATTGACGGAGTACGAGCAGTACTTC	NA	NA	TRBV28	TRBJ2-7
CASIPRTRVQEPGANVLTF	TGCGCCAGCATTCCGCGGACGAGGGTTCAGGAACCTGGGGCCAACGTCCTGACTTTC	NA	NA	TRBV10-1	TRBJ2-6
CASSFSGGAAYEQYF	TGTGCCAGCAGCTTTTCGGGGGGGGCAGCTTACGAGCAGTACTTC	NA	TRBD2	TRBV7-2	TRBJ2-7
CASSDTLNTEAFF	TGTGCCAGCAGCGACACCTTGAACACTGAAGCTTTCTTT	NA	NA	TRBV7-9	TRBJ1-1
CASSTDEQYF	TGTGCCAGCAGCACGGACGAGCAGTACTTC	NA	NA	TRBV21-1	TRBJ2-7
CASSLEQSTDTQYF	TGCGCCAGCAGCTTGGAACAGAGCACAGATACGCAGTATTTT	once	NA	TRBV5-1	TRBJ2-3
CASSLDRGAYEQYF	TGTGCCAGCAGCCTTGACAGGGGAGCCTACGAGCAGTACTTC	NA	TRBD1	TRBV7-2	TRBJ2-7
CASSPDRGLSQPQHF	TGTGCCAGCAGCCCAGACAGGGGGCTTAGTCAGCCCCAGCATTTT	NA	TRBD1	TRBV28	TRBJ1-5
CASSHREIGGGNQPQHF	TGTGCCAGCAGCCATCGCGAGATCGGAGGGGGCAATCAGCCCCAGCATTTT	many	NA	TRBV4-2	TRBJ1-5
CASSGELGGDGYTF	TGTGCCAGCAGCGGAGAATTGGGGGGAGATGGCTACACCTTC	NA	NA	TRBV5-6	TRBJ1-2
CASSLTRRQPQHF	TGTGCCAGCAGTTTGACAAGGAGGCAGCCCCAGCATTTT	NA	NA	TRBV12-3/TRBV12-4	TRBJ1-5
CASSLRQGLGGTEAFF	TGTGCCAGCAGTTTACGACAGGGGCTTGGTGGCACTGAAGCTTTCTTT	once	TRBD1	TRBV28	TRBJ1-1
CASSPGIGTDPLVKNIQYF	TGCGCCAGCAGCCCCGGAATTGGGACAGACCCTTTAGTCAAAAACATTCAGTACTTC	NA	TRBD1	TRBV4-3	TRBJ2-4
CASSPAKGVGEQFF	TGTGCCAGCTCACCGGCAAAGGGAGTTGGTGAGCAGTTCTTC	NA	NA	TRBV18	TRBJ2-1
CSAGGRGNYGYTF	TGCAGTGCTGGTGGTCGGGGAAACTATGGCTACACCTTC	NA	NA	TRBV20-1	TRBJ1-2
CAWGRTGIIHEQYF	TGTGCCTGGGGGAGGACAGGGATCATCCACGAGCAGTACTTC	NA	TRBD1	TRBV30	TRBJ2-7
CASSLAQNYGYTF	TGTGCCAGCAGCTTAGCTCAGAACTATGGCTACACCTTC	NA	NA	TRBV13	TRBJ1-2
CGAGREFGEQYF	TGCGGTGCGGGGCGGGAGTTCGGGGAGCAGTACTTC	NA	TRBD2	TRBV6-5	TRBJ2-7
CASSLNRPEGETQYF	TGCGCCAGCAGCTTGAACCGACCGGAGGGGGAGACCCAGTACTTC	NA	NA	TRBV5-1	TRBJ2-5
CASRQTGFNTEAFF	TGTGCCAGCAGACAAACAGGGTTTAACACTGAAGCTTTCTTT	NA	NA	TRBV6-5	TRBJ1-1
CASSDGQTNTGELFF	TGTGCCAGCAGTGATGGACAGACGAACACCGGGGAGCTGTTTTTT	NA	NA	TRBV2	TRBJ2-2
CASSLDASGVGELFF	TGTGCCAGCAGCTTAGACGCTAGCGGGGTCGGGGAGCTGTTTTTT	NA	TRBD2	TRBV7-2	TRBJ2-2
CASSLAGGPETQYF	TGTGCCAGCAGCCTAGCGGGGGGGCCAGAGACCCAGTACTTC	NA	TRBD2	TRBV3-1/TRBV3-2	TRBJ2-5
CAWSFDRDGEQYF	TGTGCCTGGAGTTTTGACAGGGATGGCGAGCAGTACTTC	NA	TRBD1	TRBV30	TRBJ2-7
CASSLLPGGGPGELFF	TGTGCCAGCAGCTTACTACCAGGGGGCGGGCCCGGGGAGCTGTTTTTT	NA	TRBD1	TRBV7-2	TRBJ2-2
CASSPQGMRNSPLHF	TGTGCCAGCAGCCCCCAGGGGATGAGAAATTCACCCCTCCACTTT	once	NA	TRBV7-2	TRBJ1-6
CASSLGYGTKSSYEQYF	TGCGCCAGCAGCTTGGGTTATGGGACAAAGAGCTCCTACGAGCAGTACTTC	once	NA	TRBV5-1	TRBJ2-7
CASSLYQGSGTEAFF	TGTGCCAGCAGTTTATACCAGGGATCGGGCACTGAAGCTTTCTTT	few	NA	TRBV27	TRBJ1-1
CAWSNEEGNQPQHF	TGTGCCTGGAGTAACGAAGAGGGCAATCAGCCCCAGCATTTT	NA	NA	TRBV30	TRBJ1-5
CASSVGAGIGNEQFF	TGTGCCAGCAGCGTAGGAGCGGGAATAGGAAATGAGCAGTTCTTC	NA	TRBD2	TRBV9	TRBJ2-1
CASSLAQIAEEQYF	TGTGCCAGCAGCTTAGCGCAAATAGCAGAGGAGCAGTACTTC	NA	NA	TRBV7-2	TRBJ2-7
CASSGENNQPQHF	TGTGCCAGCTCAGGGGAGAACAATCAGCCCCAGCATTTT	NA	NA	TRBV18	TRBJ1-5
CSAGSSYEQYF	TGCAGTGCGGGCAGCTCCTACGAGCAGTACTTC	once	NA	TRBV20-1	TRBJ2-7
CASRRTGGGNTGELFF	TGTGCCAGCAGGAGAACAGGGGGCGGGAACACCGGGGAGCTGTTTTTT	NA	TRBD1	TRBV2	TRBJ2-2
CASSLAGTKGIQYF	TGTGCCAGCAGCCTTGCCGGGACTAAGGGCATTCAGTACTTC	NA	TRBD2	TRBV5-6	TRBJ2-4
CATTEGVNTGELFF	TGTGCCACGACAGAAGGGGTGAACACCGGGGAGCTGTTTTTT	NA	NA	TRBV25-1	TRBJ2-2
CASSYSGQGLDQPQHF	TGTGCCAGCAGTTACTCAGGGCAGGGGTTAGATCAGCCCCAGCATTTT	NA	NA	TRBV6-5	TRBJ1-5
CASSLRLAGGSSYTQYF	TGTGCCAGCAGCTTGCGACTAGCGGGAGGGTCCTCCTATACGCAGTATTTT	NA	TRBD2	TRBV7-8	TRBJ2-3
CAWSIKSGRLTETQYF	TGTGCCTGGAGTATTAAAAGCGGGAGGCTTACAGAGACCCAGTACTTC	once	TRBD2	TRBV30	TRBJ2-5
CASSFFGELFF	TGTGCCAGCAGCTTCTTCGGGGAGCTGTTTTTT	few	NA	TRBV7-9	TRBJ2-2
CASSLGLDLGTQYF	TGCGCCAGCAGCTTAGGACTAGATTTGGGTACGCAGTATTTT	NA	TRBD2	TRBV5-1	TRBJ2-3
CASRNGPVYEQYF	TGTGCCAGCAGAAATGGTCCGGTCTACGAGCAGTACTTC	NA	NA	TRBV2	TRBJ2-7
CASSLGRGTDTQYF	TGCGCCAGCAGCTTAGGCAGGGGCACAGATACGCAGTATTTT	NA	NA	TRBV5-1	TRBJ2-3
CAWSAIDREVEGF	TGTGCCTGGAGCGCCATCGACAGGGAAGTTGAGGGGTTC	NA	TRBD1	TRBV30	TRBJ1-2
CASSFDRGPGNTIYF	TGCGCCAGCAGCTTCGACAGGGGGCCTGGAAACACCATATATTTT	NA	TRBD1	TRBV5-1	TRBJ1-3
CASSQESGGTEAFF	TGCGCCAGCAGCCAAGAATCCGGGGGCACTGAAGCTTTCTTT	once	NA	TRBV4-3	TRBJ1-1
CASSMAGAFETQYF	TGTGCCAGTAGTATGGCAGGGGCTTTTGAGACCCAGTACTTC	NA	NA	TRBV19	TRBJ2-5
CASSLHQRGFTEAFF	TGTGCCAGCAGCCTCCACCAAAGGGGGTTCACTGAAGCTTTCTTT	NA	NA	TRBV4-2	TRBJ1-1
CASGPSIFELFF	TGTGCTAGTGGCCCCAGTATTTTCGAACTGTTTTTT	NA	NA	TRBV12-5	TRBJ1-4
CASSPRLDSYEQYF	TGTGCCAGCAGTCCTAGACTAGACAGCTACGAGCAGTACTTC	NA	NA	TRBV6-5	TRBJ2-7
CATQSAVGSYNEQFF	TGTGCCACCCAGTCAGCGGTGGGTTCCTACAATGAGCAGTTCTTC	NA	NA	TRBV28	TRBJ2-1
CASSFTDSEAFF	TGTGCCAGCAGCTTTACGGACAGTGAAGCTTTCTTT	NA	NA	TRBV7-9	TRBJ1-1
CASSSGRTSGYRGTQYF	TGTGCCAGCAGCTCTGGTCGGACTAGCGGCTACAGGGGTACGCAGTATTTT	NA	TRBD2	TRBV7-2	TRBJ2-3